The T cell receptor beta chain under discussion was sequenced for a study of T cell responses to AZD1222 COVID-19 vaccine. The CDR3 runs 15 residues. With 7 bases removed from V and 0 bases from J, the gap between germline ends came to 18 bases. Germline-derived CDR1 and CDR2 are SQVTM and ANQGSEA. Clones were read by immunoSEQ multiplex PCR, and TCRdb kept only the in-frame ones, dropping some. The repertoire has around 150,000 clones, roughly 93% of them found once; the top ten carry approximately 6.8%. Sequencing used peripheral blood, obtained 28 days after the second AZD1222 dose. The V gene is TRBV29-1, the J gene TRBJ1-2; no clear D gene. The sequence was obtained from an adult who received the AZD1222 COVID-19 vaccine. This chain's CDR3 is CSAAFFQGANYGYTF. The CDR3 region has the DNA TGCAGCGCTGCCTTCTTTCAAGGTGCTAACTATGGCTACACCTTC.